The 27 T cell receptor beta chains reported below all come from one sample, sequenced in a study of PD-L1 blockade in urothelial cancer. Only in-frame clones appear in the TCRdb table, and some are missing; sequencing was by immunoSEQ multiplex PCR. The table lists almost 90,000 clones, 84% of them singletons. The time point here: pretreatment peripheral blood. Sequencing used PBMCs, obtained around atezolizumab (anti-PD-L1) treatment. Every receptor here comes from a man in his sixties with urothelial cancer.

The chain recombines TRBV6-1 with TRBJ1-5; D may be TRBD1 (6 bases). The germline V gene encodes CDR1 MNHNS and CDR2 SASEGT. The CDR3 loop spans 13 amino acids. The V end lost 7 bases, the J end lost 4 bases, and 11 bases lay between the germline ends. This chain's CDR3 is CASTQDRNQPQHF. CDR3 nucleotides: TGTGCCAGCACCCAAGACAGGAATCAGCCCCAGCATTTT.

V is TRBV5-6 and J is TRBJ2-5, with 7 nucleotides matching TRBD1. The germline V gene encodes CDR1 SGHDT and CDR2 YYEEEE. J lost 1 base, V lost 2 bases, and 11 bases had no gene match. This CDR3 has 17 residues. DNA of the CDR3: TGTGCCAGCAGCTTCAAGAAGACAGGGCTAGGCCAAGAGACCCAGTACTTC. This codes for CASSFKKTGLGQETQYF. The complete variable domain, with remaining parts taken from reference TRBV5-6 and TRBJ2-5, reads DAGVTQSPTHLIKTRGQQVTLRCSPKSGHDTVSWYQQALGQGPQFIFQYYEEEERQRGNFPDRFSGHQFPNYSSELNVNALLLGDSALYLCASSFKKTGLGQETQYFGPGTRLLVL.

This chain joins TRBV18 and TRBJ1-1; no firm D call. Germline V lookup: CDR1 KGHSH, CDR2 LQKENI. The CDR3 consists of 15 residues. Trimming took 0 bases from V and 5 from J, leaving 13 bases between them. The CDR3 DNA sequence: TGTGCCAGCTCACCACCGTTCCGGGCGGGGACTGAAGCTTTCTTT. Protein sequence: CASSPPFRAGTEAFF.

About this clone itself: The same CDR3 is also encoded by other DNA sequences in this sample. The genes are TRBV7-3 and TRBJ2-7; TRBD1 aligns across 7 bases. The CDR3 totals 13 residues. The germline CDR1 and CDR2 sequences are SGHTA and FQGTGA. Trimming cost V 1 base and J 3 bases; bases outside gene matches: 0. Written as DNA, the CDR3 is TGTGCCAGCAGCTTAAACAGGGGCTACGAGCAGTACTTC. Protein product: CASSLNRGYEQYF.

This chain connects TRBV6-1 to TRBJ2-6; D gene ambiguous. V was pared by 8 bases and J by 0 bases, with 11 bases between. Germline assignment: CDR1 MNHNS and CDR2 SASEGT. This CDR3 contains 15 residues. CDR3 coding DNA: TGTGCCAGCTTAAGCAAGAGCTCTGGGGCCAACGTCCTGACTTTC. It yields the protein CASLSKSSGANVLTF.

The CDR3 is CASSRGAGNTIYF. The CDR3 DNA is TGTGCCAGCAGTCGGGGGGCTGGAAACACCATATATTTT. This chain links TRBV2 with TRBJ1-3, with D perhaps matching TRBD1 (5 bases). CDR1 is SNHLY and CDR2 is FYNNEI in the germline V gene. The CDR3 sequence is 13 residues long. The V gene lost 5 bases and the J gene lost 2 bases, with 7 bases spanning the gap.

Written as DNA, the CDR3 is TGTGCCAGCAGCTTAACAGGCGGGGGCGACCTCGGGGAGCTGTTTTTT. Translated, it gives CASSLTGGGDLGELFF. The rearrangement links TRBV7-3 to TRBJ2-2, with D tentatively TRBD2 (7 bases). With 0 bases removed from V and 7 bases from J, the gap between germline ends came to 15 bases. This CDR3 comprises 16 residues. Looked up from germline, CDR1 is SGHTA and CDR2 is FQGTGA.

This sequence joins TRBV29-1 and TRBJ1-1, with D unresolved. CDR3 length: 15 residues. V shed 1 base and J shed 0 bases, with 12 bases lying between them. Germline values: CDR1 SQVTM, CDR2 ANQGSEA. The CDR3 spells CSVEGQTLMNTEAFF. The CDR3, as DNA: TGCAGCGTTGAAGGGCAGACTCTTATGAACACTGAAGCTTTCTTT.

This chain links TRBV19 with TRBJ2-3, with 7 nucleotides matching TRBD2. CDR3 length: 15 residues. Germline V gives CDR1 LNHDA, CDR2 SQIVND (reference sequence). The J segment lost 1 base and the V segment lost 3 bases, leaving 4 bases of the junction unmatched. This CDR3 reads CASSMGSGGTDTQYF. CDR3 coding DNA: TGTGCCAGTAGTATGGGAAGCGGGGGCACAGATACGCAGTATTTT.

The V and J genes are TRBV28 and TRBJ2-1; TRBD1 aligns across 8 bases. Germline assignment: CDR1 MDHEN and CDR2 SYDVKM. The V gene end was trimmed by 8 bases and the J gene end by 10 bases; junction bases not matched to a gene: 13. This CDR3 has 14 amino acids. The CDR3 DNA sequence: TGTGCCAGCGAGGCAGGGGGCCTCCTAACGGAGCAGTTCTTC. It codes for CASEAGGLLTEQFF.

The gene calls are TRBV18 and TRBJ2-2; TRBD2 matches 13 bases. V shed 4 bases and J 5 bases; nucleotides not matched to a gene: 4. The CDR3 has 16 amino acids. Germline CDR1 reads KGHSH; CDR2 reads LQKENI. The CDR3 nucleotides read TGTGCCAGCTCACGAGGGACTAGCGGGACGACCGGGGAGCTGTTTTTT. The encoded protein is CASSRGTSGTTGELFF.

In its sample, this clone was seen once. V usage is TRBV6-6 and J usage is TRBJ1-4; tentatively, D is TRBD1 (6 bases). Germline CDR1 and CDR2: MNHNY and SVGAGI (reference sequence). The germline V and J ends were trimmed by 6 bases and 6 bases, with 11 bases remaining between them. CDR3 length equals 13 residues. CDR3 in DNA: TGTGCCAGCAGACAATCAGGGGATGAAAAACTGTTTTTT. Protein: CASRQSGDEKLFF.

This clone was seen more than once but under ten times. This rearrangement joins TRBV10-1 to TRBJ1-1; D unresolved. The CDR3 totals 13 residues. Trimming took off 7 bases at V and 5 bases at J, with 14 bases between the two ends. Germline loops: CDR1 WNHNN, CDR2 SYGVQD (reference sequence). The CDR3 region is CASTRDGNTEAFF. The CDR3 region has the DNA TGCGCCAGCACCCGTGACGGGAATACTGAAGCTTTCTTT.

This clone was observed a handful of times. This rearrangement joins TRBV5-1 to TRBJ1-6, with TRBD1 matching 10 bases. Per the germline V gene, CDR1 is SGHRS and CDR2 is YFSETQ. This CDR3 region has 15 residues. V trimming: 0 bases; J trimming: 11 bases; junction bases outside the gene matches: 5. CDR3 nucleotide sequence: TGCGCCAGCAGCTTGGAGGGACAGGGGAGCGCACCCCTCCACTTT. This gives the protein CASSLEGQGSAPLHF.

The CDR3, as DNA: TGTGCCAGCAGTTTATGGGGTTCGGGAGGCTACACCTTC. As protein: CASSLWGSGGYTF. This rearrangement joins TRBV27 to TRBJ1-2; D is unclear. With 1 base removed from V and 8 bases from J, the gap between germline ends came to 11 bases. The CDR3 is 13 residues long. Germline loops: CDR1 MNHEY, CDR2 SMNVEV (reference sequence).

The chain employs TRBV5-8 and TRBJ2-7; the D gene is possibly TRBD2 (6 bases). Germline V gene data show CDR1 as SGHTS and CDR2 as YDEGEE. The CDR3 runs 15 residues. V was cut by 0 bases and J by 7 bases, with 17 bases left in between. The CDR3 DNA is TGTGCCAGCAGCTTGGTCCTCCGGGAGTCAGAAGAGCAGTACTTC. Translated: CASSLVLRESEEQYF.

The chain is built from TRBV19 and TRBJ1-3, with D possibly TRBD1 on 6 matching bases. CDR1 and CDR2 from the germline V gene are LNHDA and SQIVND (reference sequence). The CDR3 is made up of 16 amino acids. Trimming took off 7 bases at V and 4 bases at J, with 20 bases between the two ends. The CDR3 DNA reads as TGTGCCAGTATTCAGTACGAACAGGGAAAAGGAAACACCATATATTTT. This sequence encodes CASIQYEQGKGNTIYF.

The chain uses TRBV15 and TRBJ1-1; 9 nucleotides agree with TRBD1. Per the germline V gene, CDR1 is LNHNV and CDR2 is YYDKDF (reference sequence). The V segment lost 1 base and the J segment 11 bases; nucleotides outside the gene matches: 8. The CDR3 has 14 residues. CDR3 amino acids: CATSRAGTGWSAFF. The CDR3 DNA is TGTGCCACCAGCAGAGCTGGGACAGGGTGGTCGGCTTTCTTT.

This chain links TRBV6-1 with TRBJ2-1; no reliable D call. CDR1 MNHNS and CDR2 SASEGT come from the germline V gene. There are 13 residues in the CDR3. With 5 bases removed from V and 7 bases from J, the gap between germline ends came to 12 bases. This CDR3 is CASSYFPSNEQFF. For the CDR3, the DNA is TGTGCCAGCAGTTATTTTCCCTCTAATGAGCAGTTCTTC.

This sequence joins TRBV5-1 and TRBJ2-3, with TRBD2 identical over 11 bases. The germline V gene encodes CDR1 SGHRS and CDR2 YFSETQ. This CDR3 contains 16 residues. V shed 0 bases, J shed 5 bases, and the junction held 5 bases outside the gene matches. The CDR3 region has the DNA TGCGCCAGCAGCTTGGGGCTAGCGGGGGGTAGAGATACGCAGTATTTT. Encoded protein: CASSLGLAGGRDTQYF. Using reference TRBV5-1 and TRBJ2-3 for the parts outside the CDR3, the full variable domain is KAGVTQTPRYLIKTRGQQVTLSCSPISGHRSVSWYQQTPGQGLQFLFEYFSETQRNKGNFPGRFSGRQFSNSRSEMNVSTLELGDSALYLCASSLGLAGGRDTQYFGPGTRLTVL.

The chain couples TRBV14 to TRBJ2-3; TRBD2 aligns across 8 bases. CDR1 and CDR2 from the germline V gene are SGHDN and FVKESK. V shed 3 bases and J 3 bases; nucleotides not matched to a gene: 8. CDR3 length equals 16 residues. The CDR3 bases are TGTGCCAGCAGCCATAAGCGGGAGAGGAGGACAGATACGCAGTATTTT. Translation gives CASSHKRERRTDTQYF.

The CDR3 loop is CASSLTSRGQQYF. The CDR3 DNA reads TGTGCCAGCAGCCTAACCTCCCGCGGCCAGCAGTACTTC. This sequence joins TRBV11-3 and TRBJ2-7; D uncertain. Germline lookup yields CDR1 SGHNT and CDR2 YENEEA. The V end lost 5 bases, the J end lost 8 bases, and 16 bases lay between the germline ends. The CDR3 length is 13 residues.

The CDR3 sequence: CASSQGGSVYEQYF. The CDR3 DNA is TGTGCCAGCAGCCAGGGAGGGAGCGTCTACGAGCAGTACTTC. This chain connects TRBV4-2 to TRBJ2-7; 7 positions match TRBD2. Germline values: CDR1 LGHNA, CDR2 YNFKEQ. This CDR3 has 14 residues. J gave up 3 bases and V 3 bases, and 5 bases lay outside the gene matches.

The chain carries TRBV7-6 and TRBJ2-3; TRBD1 is a possible D gene (6 bases). Trimming took off 5 bases at V and 8 bases at J, with 17 bases between the two ends. This CDR3 is 14 amino acids long. Germline V gene sequence: CDR1 SGHVS, CDR2 FNYEAQ. Here the CDR3 reads CASSPSLLGATQYF. Written as DNA, the CDR3 is TGTGCCAGCAGCCCCAGTTTGTTGGGGGCTACGCAGTATTTT.

The rearrangement links TRBV15 to TRBJ1-2; possible D gene TRBD1, 6 bases. Trimming cost V 0 bases and J 5 bases, with 7 bases left between them. CDR3 size: 13 residues. The V gene's germline CDR1 is LNHNV and CDR2 YYDKDF (reference sequence). The CDR3 DNA reads as TGTGCCACCAGCAGAGATACAGGGTATGGCTACACCTTC. It codes for CATSRDTGYGYTF. Full variable domain (remainder filled in from reference TRBV15 and TRBJ1-2): DAMVIQNPRYQVTQFGKPVTLSCSQTLNHNVMYWYQQKSSQAPKLLFHYYDKDFNNEADTPDNFQSRRPNTSFCFLDIRSPGLGDTAMYLCATSRDTGYGYTFGSGTRLTVV.

The chain links TRBV6-6 to TRBJ2-7, with 11 bases matching TRBD2. The CDR3 length is 13 residues. V shed 11 bases and J 1 base; nucleotides not matched to a gene: 4. The germline CDR1 and CDR2 sequences are MNHNY and SVGAGI (reference sequence). CDR3 region: CAGGTSGSYEQYF. DNA for the CDR3: TGTGCCGGGGGGACTAGCGGTTCCTACGAGCAGTACTTC.

The count of this clone is one. The chain has TRBV5-6 and TRBJ2-7; 7 bases align to TRBD1. V lost 3 bases, J lost 3 bases, and 3 bases stayed unmatched. This CDR3 contains 13 residues. Germline values: CDR1 SGHDT, CDR2 YYEEEE. DNA for the CDR3: TGTGCCAGCAGCTGGGACAGAAACTACGAGCAGTACTTC. Its protein is CASSWDRNYEQYF.